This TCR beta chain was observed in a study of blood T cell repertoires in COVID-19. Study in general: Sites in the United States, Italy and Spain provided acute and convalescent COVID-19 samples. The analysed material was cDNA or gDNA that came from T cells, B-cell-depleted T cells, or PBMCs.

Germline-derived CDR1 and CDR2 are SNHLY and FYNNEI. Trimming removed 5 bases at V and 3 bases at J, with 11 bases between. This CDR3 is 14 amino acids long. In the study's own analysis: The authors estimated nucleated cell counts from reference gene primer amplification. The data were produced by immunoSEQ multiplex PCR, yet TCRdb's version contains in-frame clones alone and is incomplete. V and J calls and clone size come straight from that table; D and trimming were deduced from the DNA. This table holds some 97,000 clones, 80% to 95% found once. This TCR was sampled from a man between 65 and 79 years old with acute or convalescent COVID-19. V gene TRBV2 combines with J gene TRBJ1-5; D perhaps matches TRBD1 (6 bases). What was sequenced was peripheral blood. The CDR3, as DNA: TGTGCCAGCAGTAAGGACAGCCCCAATCAGCCCCAGCATTTT. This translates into CASSKDSPNQPQHF. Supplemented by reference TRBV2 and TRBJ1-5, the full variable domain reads EPEVTQTPSHQVTQMGQEVILRCVPISNHLYFYWYRQILGQKVEFLVSFYNNEISEKSEIFDDQFSVERPDGSNFTLKIRSTKLEDSAMYFCASSKDSPNQPQHFGDGTRLSIL.